These 16 T cell receptor beta chains were sequenced from one sample in a study of T cells after yellow fever vaccination. Each CDR3 protein is one row after TCRdb ran MiXCR on the 5' RACE reads. The sample lists under 550,000 distinct CDR3 sequences; less than 25% were seen once. The sequencing here drew on PBMCs, taken about 21 days after the first yellow fever vaccination. These receptor sequences come from a man between 18 and 35 years old who received the YFV17D yellow fever vaccine.

The chain has TRBV29-1 and TRBJ1-1; maybe TRBD1 (5 bases). V lost 3 bases to trimming and J lost 6 bases, with 14 bases between them. This CDR3 region has 13 residues. Germline loops: CDR1 SQVTM, CDR2 ANQGSEA. In nucleotides, the CDR3 is TGCAGCGTTGACCTGGGGGAAGGTTCTGAAGCTTTCTTT. It encodes CSVDLGEGSEAFF.

This clonotype was observed a few times. The chain uses TRBV7-8 and TRBJ2-7; 7 bases match TRBD1. V gave up 1 base and J gave up 2 bases; unmatched junction bases: 5. Germline loops: CDR1 SGHVS, CDR2 FQNEAQ. The CDR3 sequence is 15 residues long. CDR3 nucleotide sequence: TGTGCCAGCAGCTTAGTAACAGGGGCGGCCTACGAGCAGTACGTC. This gives the protein CASSLVTGAAYEQYV.

At least ten counts were recorded for this clonotype. J is TRBJ2-6 and V is TRBV14; D ambiguous. The CDR3 is made up of 13 amino acids. Germline CDR1 SGHDN, CDR2 FVKESK. V was shortened by 7 bases and J by 0 bases, with 4 bases between the two germline ends. Written as DNA, the CDR3 is TGTGCCAGCAAGGTCTCTGGGGCCAACGTCCTGACTTTC. Translating gives CASKVSGANVLTF.

This clonotype showed up just a few times. The J gene is TRBJ2-3, the V gene TRBV5-1; 9 positions match TRBD1. The CDR3 is 16 amino acids. The ends lost 4 bases at V and 1 base at J; junction bases unmatched: 7. From germline, CDR1 is SGHRS and CDR2 YFSETQ. The DNA of the CDR3 is TGCGCCAGCAGCCCAAGCCGGACAGGGGGCACAGATACGCAGTATTTT. Protein product: CASSPSRTGGTDTQYF.

This clonotype was seen more than once but under ten times. V usage is TRBV7-8 and J usage is TRBJ2-7; D might be TRBD1 or TRBD2, each matching 5 bases. Trimming pared 1 base from V and 5 bases from J, leaving 9 bases between. The CDR3 length is 13 residues. CDR1 SGHVS and CDR2 FQNEAQ come from the germline V gene. CDR3 loop: CASSLGRGDEQYV. DNA of the CDR3: TGTGCCAGCAGCTTAGGCAGAGGGGACGAGCAGTACGTC.

This clonotype has only a few counts. The chain combines TRBV20-1 with TRBJ2-2, with 10 bases that match TRBD2. This CDR3 has 13 residues. The V and J ends lost 1 base and 8 bases, in that order; junction bases with no gene match: 1. Germline V gene sequence: CDR1 DFQATT, CDR2 SNEGSKA (reference sequence). The CDR3 coding sequence is TGCAGTGCTAGAGTGACTAGCGGGGGGGAGCTGTTTTTT. This sequence encodes CSARVTSGGELFF.

The chain has TRBV7-9 and TRBJ2-1, with D possibly being TRBD1 (6 bases). Trimming pared 5 bases from V and 7 bases from J, leaving 24 bases between. The CDR3 runs to 17 residues. In germline, CDR1 is SEHNR, CDR2 FQNEAQ (reference sequence). The CDR3 coding sequence is TGTGCCAGCAGCCGACCGATGGGGGCCAAAGGTCTGAATGAGCAGTTCTTC. Translated, it gives CASSRPMGAKGLNEQFF.

This sequence joins TRBV12-3 or TRBV12-4 and TRBJ2-1; 10 nucleotides match TRBD1. This CDR3 has 14 residues. V lost 5 bases to trimming and J lost 8 bases; unmatched junction nucleotides: 6. The CDR3 spells CASSVQDRGDEQFF. The CDR3, as DNA: TGTGCCAGCAGTGTCCAGGACAGGGGGGATGAGCAGTTCTTC.

The genes are TRBV6-5 and TRBJ2-5; TRBD1 might be the D (6 bases). Germline CDR1 and CDR2: MNHEY and SVGAGI. There are 17 residues in the CDR3. The V and J ends lost 0 bases and 2 bases respectively, with 16 bases between them. The CDR3 protein is CASSYSLGERGQETQYF. The CDR3 DNA is TGTGCCAGCAGTTACTCGCTAGGGGAGAGGGGGCAAGAGACCCAGTACTTC.

The V call is TRBV6-2 or TRBV6-3, the J call TRBJ2-5, with a tentative D call TRBD2 (7 bases). V lost 2 bases, J lost 2 bases, and 18 bases lay in between. Germline CDR1 is MNHEY and CDR2 is SVGEGT. The CDR3 extends over 17 amino acids. The CDR3 DNA reads TGTGCCAGCAGTTACAGACAGCGGAGCGGGACACAAGAGACCCAGTACTTC. Its protein product is CASSYRQRSGTQETQYF.

This sequence joins TRBV5-5 and TRBJ2-7; no definite D call. There are 13 residues in the CDR3. Germline V gene lookup returns CDR1 SGHKS and CDR2 YYEKEE (reference sequence). Trimming left V 4 bases short and J 3 bases short, with 11 bases between. CDR3 loop: CASSPGLIYEQYV. The CDR3 DNA reads TGTGCCAGCAGCCCCGGGCTCATCTACGAGCAGTACGTC.

This clonotype was counted a few times. The chain employs TRBV19 and TRBJ1-1; 10 nucleotides agree with TRBD1. Germline CDR1 LNHDA, CDR2 SQIVND (reference sequence). The CDR3 has 18 residues. Trimming took 3 bases from V and 0 from J; bases not matched to a gene: 10. CDR3 sequence (DNA): TGTGCCAGTAGTATGGGACCGGGACAGGGGTACATGAACACTGAAGCTTTCTTT. This gives the protein CASSMGPGQGYMNTEAFF. Using reference TRBV19 and TRBJ1-1 for the parts outside the CDR3, the full variable domain is DGGITQSPKYLFRKEGQNVTLSCEQNLNHDAMYWYRQDPGQGLRLIYYSQIVNDFQKGDIAEGYSVSREKKESFPLTVTSAQKNPTAFYLCASSMGPGQGYMNTEAFFGQGTRLTVV.

This clonotype was seen repeatedly, ten times or more. The J gene is TRBJ2-1, the V gene TRBV18; a weak D match, TRBD1 (5 bases). Germline V gives CDR1 KGHSH, CDR2 LQKENI. The CDR3 is 14 amino acids. The V gene lost 0 bases and the J gene lost 7 bases, with 10 bases spanning the gap. CDR3 residues: CASSPPRQLNEQFF. CDR3 DNA: TGTGCCAGCTCACCACCCAGACAGCTAAATGAGCAGTTCTTC. The full variable domain, completed using reference TRBV18 and TRBJ2-1, is NAGVMQNPRHLVRRRGQEARLRCSPMKGHSHVYWYRQLPEEGLKFMVYLQKENIIDESGMPKERFSAEFPKEGPSILRIQQVVRGDSAAYFCASSPPRQLNEQFFGPGTRLTVL.

The V gene is TRBV7-9, the J gene TRBJ1-2; tentative D call: TRBD1 (5 bases). Trimming pared 2 bases from V and 6 bases from J, leaving 13 bases between. CDR3 length equals 14 residues. Germline V CDR1 and CDR2: SEHNR, FQNEAQ (reference sequence). CDR3 DNA: TGTGCCAGCAGCTTATTTGGGACCGTCCATGGCTACACCTTC. Its translation: CASSLFGTVHGYTF.

This clonotype was seen a few times. The CDR3 DNA sequence: TGTGCCAGCGGTCCCCAGGAGAACTACGAGCAGTACTTC. It specifies CASGPQENYEQYF. The chain combines TRBV6-1 with TRBJ2-7, with D hard to call. The ends were cut back, 8 bases at V and 3 bases at J, with 14 bases in the middle. The CDR3 runs 13 residues. The germline V gene encodes CDR1 MNHNS and CDR2 SASEGT.

This clonotype was seen a handful of times. This sequence joins TRBV24-1 and TRBJ2-2; 7 nucleotides align to TRBD1. Germline V gene sequence: CDR1 KGHDR, CDR2 SFDVKD. The CDR3 consists of 14 residues. Germline trimming cut 9 bases from V and 6 bases from J; bases unmatched to any gene: 9. The CDR3 loop is CATSTGRGPGELFF. The CDR3 bases are TGTGCCACCTCCACGGGAAGGGGGCCCGGGGAGCTGTTTTTT.